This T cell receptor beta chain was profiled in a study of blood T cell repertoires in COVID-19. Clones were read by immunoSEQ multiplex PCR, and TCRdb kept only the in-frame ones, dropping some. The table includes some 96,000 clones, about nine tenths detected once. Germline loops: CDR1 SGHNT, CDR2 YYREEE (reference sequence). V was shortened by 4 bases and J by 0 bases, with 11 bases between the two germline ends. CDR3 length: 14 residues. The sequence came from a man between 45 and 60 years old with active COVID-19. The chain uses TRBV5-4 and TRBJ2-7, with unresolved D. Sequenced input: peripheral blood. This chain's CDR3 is CASSRLGSSYEQYV. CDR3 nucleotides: TGTGCCAGCAGCCGACTGGGTAGCTCCTACGAGCAGTACGTC.